A single sample is the source of the 5 T cell receptor beta chains below, sequenced in a study of Graves' ophthalmopathy and Graves' hyperthyroidism. CDR3 regions of TCR beta were amplified from RNA transcripts. The first-round RT-PCR employed HTBI primers together with the Qiagen OneStep RT-PCR kit. A multiplex PCR was then performed as the second round. A single record per CDR3 protein comes from TCRdb applying MiXCR to the multiplex PCR reads. The sample yields 650,000 to 900,000 distinct CDR3 sequences, roughly two fifths seen once. The sequencing sample was made of peripheral blood. These receptors were collected from an adult man with Graves' ophthalmopathy.

The chain couples TRBV10-3 to TRBJ2-5; 10 bases fit TRBD1. Losses at the gene ends were 6 bases for V and 5 bases for J; bases not matched to a gene: 9. From germline, CDR1 is ENHRY and CDR2 SYGVKD. The CDR3 is made up of 15 amino acids. CDR3 sequence: CAIRETGTGVETQYF. DNA for the CDR3: TGTGCCATCAGGGAAACCGGGACAGGGGTTGAGACCCAGTACTTC.

This sequence joins TRBV29-1 and TRBJ2-3; D possibly corresponds to TRBD2 (6 bases). CDR1 and CDR2 from the germline V gene are SQVTM and ANQGSEA. V gave up 3 bases and J gave up 4 bases, with 8 bases separating them. The CDR3 spans 12 residues. The CDR3 DNA follows: TGCAGCGTTGAGGAGGGGTCAGATACGCAGTATTTT. This translates into CSVEEGSDTQYF.

The CDR3 spells CASSLIQSGTLHF. The CDR3, as DNA: TGTGCCAGCAGCTTGATTCAGTCCGGCACCCTCCACTTT. The rearrangement links TRBV5-5 to TRBJ1-6; D unclear. The CDR3 spans 13 residues. Trimming removed 1 base from V and 14 bases from J, with 13 bases in between. Germline CDR1 reads SGHKS; CDR2 reads YYEKEE (reference sequence). The full variable domain, its missing parts supplied by reference TRBV5-5 and TRBJ1-6, is DAGVTQSPTHLIKTRGQQVTLRCSPISGHKSVSWYQQVLGQGPQFIFQYYEKEERGRGNFPDRFSARQFPNYSSELNVNALLLGDSALYLCASSLIQSGTLHFGNGTRLTVT.

A note on this clonotype: A much larger clone differs by one base, so this may be a read error. V gene TRBV2 combines with J gene TRBJ2-6, with D unresolved. The germline CDR1 and CDR2 sequences are SNHLY and FYNNEI. V lost 7 bases and J 3 bases, leaving 4 bases between the germline ends. The CDR3 totals 12 residues. The CDR3 sequence is CASKDGANVLTF. The DNA of the CDR3 is TGTGCCAGCAAGGATGGGGCCAACGTCCTGACTTTC.

This clonotype was seen only once. The V gene is TRBV19, the J gene TRBJ2-5, with D tentatively TRBD1 (6 bases). The germline CDR1 and CDR2 sequences are LNHDA and SQIVND (reference sequence). Trimming stripped 2 bases from V and 5 bases from J, with 18 bases between. CDR3 length: 16 residues. The CDR3 DNA sequence: TGTGCCAGTAGTATAACGATTAGGGGGTTTCAGGAGACCCAGTACTTC. It codes for CASSITIRGFQETQYF.